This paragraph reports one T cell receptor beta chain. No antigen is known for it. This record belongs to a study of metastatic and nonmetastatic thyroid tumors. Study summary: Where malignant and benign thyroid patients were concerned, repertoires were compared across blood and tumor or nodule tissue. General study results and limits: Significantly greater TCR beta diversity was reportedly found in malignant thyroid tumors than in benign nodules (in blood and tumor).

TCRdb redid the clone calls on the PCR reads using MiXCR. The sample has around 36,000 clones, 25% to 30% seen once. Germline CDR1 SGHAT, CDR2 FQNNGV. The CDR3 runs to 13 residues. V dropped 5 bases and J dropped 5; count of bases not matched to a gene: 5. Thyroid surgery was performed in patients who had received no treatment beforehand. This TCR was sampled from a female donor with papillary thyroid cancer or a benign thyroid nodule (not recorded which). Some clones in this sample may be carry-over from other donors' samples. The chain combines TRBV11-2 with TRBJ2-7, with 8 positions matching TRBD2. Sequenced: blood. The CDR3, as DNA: TGTGCCAGCAGCCCGGGGACTAGGAACGAGCAGTACTTC. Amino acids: CASSPGTRNEQYF.